The 13 T cell receptor beta chains below were found in one sample sequenced in a study of blood T cell repertoires in COVID-19. Libraries were prepared by immunoSEQ multiplex PCR; TCRdb keeps only in-frame clonotypes and omits some of them. The sample lists some 220,000 clones, approximately 81% occurring once. The sample was peripheral blood. Receptor source: a woman over 75 with active or convalescent COVID-19.

For this clone: With a much larger clone just one base away, this may be a read error. The rearrangement joins TRBV4-2 to TRBJ1-6, with a possible D match to TRBD1 (6 bases). Germline CDR1 LGHNA, CDR2 YNFKEQ. The CDR3 runs 14 residues. Trimming took 0 bases from V and 6 from J, leaving 6 bases between them. The CDR3 DNA is TGTGCCAGCAGCCAAGAGGACAGTAATTCACCCCTCCACTTT. Residues: CASSQEDSNSPLHF.

V and J are TRBV6-5 and TRBJ1-1; 8 bases fit TRBD1. After removal of 7 bases from V and 6 bases from J, the junction contained 7 bases not matched to a gene. Germline V gene data show CDR1 as MNHEY and CDR2 as SVGAGI. The CDR3 is 13 residues long. The CDR3 region has the DNA TGTGCCAGCATTGTGACAGGGGAGGCTGAAGCTTTCTTT. Translating it yields CASIVTGEAEAFF.

The V gene is TRBV6-2 or TRBV6-3, the J gene TRBJ1-4, with TRBD1 identical over 11 bases. Trimming took 5 bases from V and 7 from J; bases not matched to a gene: 6. The CDR3 covers 15 residues. Germline assignment: CDR1 MNHEY and CDR2 SVGEGT. For the CDR3, the DNA is TGTGCCAGCAGTGGACAGGGGGCGCGCGGTGAAAAACTGTTTTTT. Its translation is CASSGQGARGEKLFF.

The V and J genes are TRBV7-3 and TRBJ1-6, with TRBD1 matching 7 bases. Unmatched junction bases numbered 2, after V lost 2 bases and J lost 4 bases. The CDR3 covers 15 residues. CDR1 is SGHTA, CDR2 FQGTGA, per germline. CDR3 loop: CASSLSGGYNSPLHF. CDR3 DNA sequence: TGTGCCAGCAGCTTATCAGGGGGTTATAATTCACCCCTCCACTTT.

V usage is TRBV4-1 and J usage is TRBJ1-1; 7 bases agree with TRBD1. V shed 4 bases, J shed 9 bases, and the junction held 11 bases outside the gene matches. Germline V gene data show CDR1 as MGHRA and CDR2 as YSYEKL. The CDR3 extends over 14 amino acids. The CDR3, as DNA: TGCGCCAGCAGCCCGAGATGGGGACAGACCCAAGCTTTCTTT. It encodes CASSPRWGQTQAFF.

The chain joins TRBV5-8 to TRBJ1-2, with D maybe TRBD1 (5 bases). This CDR3 is 13 amino acids long. The germline gives CDR1 SGHTS, CDR2 YDEGEE. The V end lost 4 bases, the J end lost 8 bases, and 15 bases lay between the germline ends. The CDR3 nucleotides are TGTGCCAGCAGCCCCCCAAGGGGCAGAGGCTACACCTTC. Residues: CASSPPRGRGYTF.

This clone was picked up a small number of times. The chain is built from TRBV4-3 and TRBJ1-3; 9 nucleotides agree with TRBD1. Germline lookup yields CDR1 LGHNA and CDR2 YSLEER. This CDR3 is 18 amino acids long. J gave up 2 bases and V 4 bases, and 12 bases lay outside the gene matches. CDR3 in amino acids: CASSLEMTRTGAGNTIYF. The DNA for the CDR3 is TGCGCCAGCAGCCTAGAGATGACGCGGACAGGGGCTGGAAACACCATATATTTT.

This rearrangement joins TRBV9 to TRBJ2-3; 7 positions agree with TRBD1. The CDR3 extends over 15 amino acids. V lost 5 bases to trimming and J lost 0 bases; unmatched junction nucleotides: 6. The germline CDR1 and CDR2 sequences are SGDLS and YYNGEE. CDR3 protein: CASSPRQGSTDTQYF. The DNA for the CDR3 is TGTGCCAGCAGTCCACGACAGGGCAGCACAGATACGCAGTATTTT. Full variable domain (rest looked up from reference TRBV9 and TRBJ2-3): DSGVTQTPKHLITATGQRVTLRCSPRSGDLSVYWYQQSLDQGLQFLIQYYNGEERAKGNILERFSAQQFPDLHSELNLSSLELGDSALYFCASSPRQGSTDTQYFGPGTRLTVL.

The V and J genes are TRBV10-3 and TRBJ2-7; 7 bases align to TRBD1. Germline CDR1 reads ENHRY; CDR2 reads SYGVKD. V trimming: 7 bases; J trimming: 0 bases; junction bases outside the gene matches: 6. The CDR3 runs 14 residues. The CDR3 protein is CAINPDRNSYEQYF. CDR3 bases: TGTGCCATCAACCCGGACAGGAACTCCTACGAGCAGTACTTC.

V gene TRBV5-1 combines with J gene TRBJ2-1; 11 positions match TRBD1. CDR1 and CDR2 from the germline V gene are SGHRS and YFSETQ. The CDR3 consists of 15 residues. V lost 4 bases and J lost 8; bases outside the gene matches: 8. CDR3 nucleotide sequence: TGCGCCAGCAGCCGAGGACAGGGGGCGGTGGATGAGCAGTTCTTC. Translated, it gives CASSRGQGAVDEQFF.

V usage is TRBV5-1 and J usage is TRBJ2-5; D is ambiguous. The germline V gene encodes CDR1 SGHRS and CDR2 YFSETQ. V was cut by 5 bases and J by 2 bases, with 7 bases left in between. This CDR3 contains 12 residues. CDR3: CASRLPQETQYF. The CDR3 region has the DNA TGCGCCAGCAGACTCCCTCAAGAGACCCAGTACTTC. Together with reference TRBV5-1 and TRBJ2-5, the CDR3 gives the full variable domain: KAGVTQTPRYLIKTRGQQVTLSCSPISGHRSVSWYQQTPGQGLQFLFEYFSETQRNKGNFPGRFSGRQFSNSRSEMNVSTLELGDSALYLCASRLPQETQYFGPGTRLLVL.

This clone occurred a few times. The V call is TRBV11-2, the J call TRBJ1-5; 8 positions match TRBD1. Germline CDR1 and CDR2: SGHAT and FQNNGV. The CDR3 has 13 amino acids. The junction had 4 bases not matched to a gene; V was cut back by 5 bases and J by 7 bases. Here the CDR3 reads CASSTRDRQPQHF. CDR3 DNA: TGTGCCAGCAGCACTCGGGACAGGCAGCCCCAGCATTTT.

This chain connects TRBV5-6 to TRBJ1-6, with D hard to call. This CDR3 spans 15 amino acids. Germline CDR1 SGHDT, CDR2 YYEEEE. Trimming cost V 0 bases and J 13 bases, with 17 bases left between them. CDR3 sequence: CASSLDRGLSSPLHF. For the CDR3, the DNA is TGTGCCAGCAGCTTGGATCGGGGTTTGTCGTCCCCCCTCCACTTT. Variable domain in full (rest from reference TRBV5-6 and TRBJ1-6): DAGVTQSPTHLIKTRGQQVTLRCSPKSGHDTVSWYQQALGQGPQFIFQYYEEEERQRGNFPDRFSGHQFPNYSSELNVNALLLGDSALYLCASSLDRGLSSPLHFGNGTRLTVT.